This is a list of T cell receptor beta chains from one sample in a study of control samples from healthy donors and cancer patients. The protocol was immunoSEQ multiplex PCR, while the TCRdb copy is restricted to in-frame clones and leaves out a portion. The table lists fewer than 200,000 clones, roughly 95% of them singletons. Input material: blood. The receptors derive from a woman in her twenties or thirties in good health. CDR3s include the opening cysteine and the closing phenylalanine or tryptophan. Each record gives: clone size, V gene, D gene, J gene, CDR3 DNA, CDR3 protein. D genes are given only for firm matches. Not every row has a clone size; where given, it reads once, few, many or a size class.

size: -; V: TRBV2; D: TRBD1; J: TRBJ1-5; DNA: TGTGCCAGCAGAAGGTGGGGACAGTACAATCAGCCCCAGCATTTT; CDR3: CASRRWGQYNQPQHF
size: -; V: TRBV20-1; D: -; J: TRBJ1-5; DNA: TGCAGTGCTAGTGGTCAGCCCCAGCATTTT; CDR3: CSASGQPQHF
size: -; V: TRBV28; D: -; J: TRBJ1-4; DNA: TGTGCCTCGTGGGGCAGGGGTGAAAAACTGTTTTTT; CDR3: CASWGRGEKLFF
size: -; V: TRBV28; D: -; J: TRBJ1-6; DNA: TGTGCCAGCAGTTTAATGGGCATAGAGAGCTCCTATAATTCACCCCTCCACTTT; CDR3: CASSLMGIESSYNSPLHF
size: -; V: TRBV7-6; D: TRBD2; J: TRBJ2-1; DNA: TGTGCCAGCAGCTTATTTGGCGGGAGCTCGGCCATCAATGAGCAGTTCTTC; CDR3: CASSLFGGSSAINEQFF
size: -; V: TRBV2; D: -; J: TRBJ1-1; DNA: TGTGCCAGCAGATCGGGGGTGAACACTGAAGCTTTCTTT; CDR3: CASRSGVNTEAFF
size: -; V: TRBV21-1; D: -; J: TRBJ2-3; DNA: TGTGCCAGCAGCAAATCCCCCCCAGACCCTACGCAGTATTTT; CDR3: CASSKSPPDPTQYF
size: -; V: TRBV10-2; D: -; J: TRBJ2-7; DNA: TGCGCCAGCAGAGAGACAGCCGCATACGAGCAGTACTTC; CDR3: CASRETAAYEQYF
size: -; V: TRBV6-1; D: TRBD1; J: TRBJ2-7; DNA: TGTGCCAGCAGTGAACTCCGGGACAGTCGCCTCTACGAGCAGTACTTC; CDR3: CASSELRDSRLYEQYF
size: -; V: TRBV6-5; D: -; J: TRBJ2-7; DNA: TGTGCCAGCATGTACTACGAGCAGTACTTC; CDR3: CASMYYEQYF
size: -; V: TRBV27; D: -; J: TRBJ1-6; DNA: TGTGCCAGCAGTTTATCAGGGCCTCCCTATAATTCACCCCTCCACTTT; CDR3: CASSLSGPPYNSPLHF
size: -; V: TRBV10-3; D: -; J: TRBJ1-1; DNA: TGTGCCATCAGGGACAACTCAAACACTGAAGCTTTCTTT; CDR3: CAIRDNSNTEAFF
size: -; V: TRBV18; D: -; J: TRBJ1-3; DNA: TGTGCCAGCTCACCGTTCAGGACAGATTTATCAAGCACCATATATTTT; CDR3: CASSPFRTDLSSTIYF
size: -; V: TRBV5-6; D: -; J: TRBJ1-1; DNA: TGTGCCAGCAGCTGGGGTAGGAACACTGAAGCTTTCTTT; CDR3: CASSWGRNTEAFF
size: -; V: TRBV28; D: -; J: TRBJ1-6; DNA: TGTGCCGGCGGACAGTTGAGGGATTCACCCCTCCACTTT; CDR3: CAGGQLRDSPLHF
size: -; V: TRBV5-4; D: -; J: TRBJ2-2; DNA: TGTGCCAGCAGCGACCCTAGGGGGGTCAACACCGGGGAGCTGTTTTTT; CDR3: CASSDPRGVNTGELFF
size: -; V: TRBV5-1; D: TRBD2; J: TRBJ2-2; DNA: TGCGCCAGCAGCTCAAAGGGACTAGCGGGGGAAGCCGGGGAGCTGTTTTTT; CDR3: CASSSKGLAGEAGELFF
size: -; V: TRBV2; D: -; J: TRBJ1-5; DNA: TGTGCCAGCAGCAACCAGGGAAGCAATCAGCCCCAGCATTTT; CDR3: CASSNQGSNQPQHF
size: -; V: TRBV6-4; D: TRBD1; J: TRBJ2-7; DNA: TGTGCCAGCAGTACCACGGACAGGGCTTACTACGAGCAGTACTTC; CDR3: CASSTTDRAYYEQYF
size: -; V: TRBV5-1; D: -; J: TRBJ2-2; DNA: TGCGCCAGCAGCTTGGACAGCAGCGGGGAGCTGTTTTTT; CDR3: CASSLDSSGELFF
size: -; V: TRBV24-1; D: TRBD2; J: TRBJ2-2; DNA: TGTGCCACCAGTGATTCTGGGGCGGGAGCCGGGGAGCTGTTTTTT; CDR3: CATSDSGAGAGELFF
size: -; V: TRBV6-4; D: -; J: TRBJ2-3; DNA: TGTGCCAGCAGTGACGAGGCCACGGGCACAGATACGCAGTATTTT; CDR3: CASSDEATGTDTQYF
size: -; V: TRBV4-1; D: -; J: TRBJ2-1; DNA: TGCGCCAGCAGCCAAGTGTATGGGGACGGAGTGCCCAATGAGCAGTTCTTC; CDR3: CASSQVYGDGVPNEQFF
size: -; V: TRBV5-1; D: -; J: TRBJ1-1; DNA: TGCGCCAGCAGCTTGGAGAGGGTACCCTACACTGAAGCTTTCTTT; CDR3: CASSLERVPYTEAFF
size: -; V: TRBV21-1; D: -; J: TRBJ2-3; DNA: TGTGCCAGCAGCAAAGGCGGAGGGAGAGGGGGAGATACGCAGTATTTT; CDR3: CASSKGGGRGGDTQYF
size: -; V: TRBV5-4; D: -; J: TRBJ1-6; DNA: TGTGCCAGCAGGGACGAGGGGACCTCCTATAATTCACCCCTCCACTTT; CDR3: CASRDEGTSYNSPLHF
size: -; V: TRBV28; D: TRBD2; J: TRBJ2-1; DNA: TGTGCCAGCAGTTTGCTAGCGGGAGAGGTCAATGAGCAGTTCTTC; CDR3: CASSLLAGEVNEQFF
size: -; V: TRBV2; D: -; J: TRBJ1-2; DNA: TGTGCCAGCAGCCCCACACCAGGCGGCTACACCTTC; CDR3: CASSPTPGGYTF
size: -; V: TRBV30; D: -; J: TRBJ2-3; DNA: TGTGCCTGGAGTCAGATATCCACAGATACGCAGTATTTT; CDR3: CAWSQISTDTQYF
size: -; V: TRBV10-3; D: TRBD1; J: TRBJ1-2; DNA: TGTGCCATCAGGGACAGGTATGGCTACACCTTC; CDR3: CAIRDRYGYTF
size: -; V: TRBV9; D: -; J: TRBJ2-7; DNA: TGTGCCAGCAGCGTAGGCCCGCCATCCTACGAGCAGTACTTC; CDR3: CASSVGPPSYEQYF
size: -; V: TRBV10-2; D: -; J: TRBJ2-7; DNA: TGCGCCAGCAGGATCTCTGGGGCCTACGAGCAGTACTTC; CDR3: CASRISGAYEQYF
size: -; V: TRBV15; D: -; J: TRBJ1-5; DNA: TGTGCCACCAGCATAGGGACTTCGGAGGGTCAGCCCCAGCATTTT; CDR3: CATSIGTSEGQPQHF
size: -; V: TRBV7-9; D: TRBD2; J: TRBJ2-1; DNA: TGTGCCAGCAGCTTACCCGGGACTAGCGGGACGAATGAGCAGTTCTTC; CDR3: CASSLPGTSGTNEQFF
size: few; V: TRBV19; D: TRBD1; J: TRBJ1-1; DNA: TGTGCCAGTAGTATAGAGGACAGGGTTTCTGAAGCTTTCTTT; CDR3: CASSIEDRVSEAFF
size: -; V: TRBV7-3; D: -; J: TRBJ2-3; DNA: TGTGCCAGCAGCCCTCGGGTCACAGATACGCAGTATTTT; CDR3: CASSPRVTDTQYF
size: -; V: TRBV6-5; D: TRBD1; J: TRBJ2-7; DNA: TGTGCCAGCAGTCCGGGACAGGGGAGATACGAGCAGTACTTC; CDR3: CASSPGQGRYEQYF
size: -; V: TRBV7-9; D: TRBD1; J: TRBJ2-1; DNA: TGTGCCAGCCGAAACGGACAGGGAGTCAATGAGCAGTTCTTC; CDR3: CASRNGQGVNEQFF
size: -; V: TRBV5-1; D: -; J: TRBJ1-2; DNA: TGCGCCAGCAGTGCAGGGGTTGGCTATGGCTACACCTTC; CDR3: CASSAGVGYGYTF
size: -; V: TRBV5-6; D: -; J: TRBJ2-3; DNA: TGTGCCAGCAGCTTGCTGGGCAGGGGAGAGCCAGATACGCAGTATTTT; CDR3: CASSLLGRGEPDTQYF
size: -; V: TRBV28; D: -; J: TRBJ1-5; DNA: TGTGCCAGCATTTCTGGCAGGGACGCTTTTAGGAATCAGCCCCAGCATTTT; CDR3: CASISGRDAFRNQPQHF
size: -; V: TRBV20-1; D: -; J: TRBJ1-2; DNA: TGCAGTGCTAGGGTCGGCACTTGGGACACCTTC; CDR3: CSARVGTWDTF